This is a list of T cell receptor beta chains from one sample in a study of early T cells in non-severe SARS-CoV-2 infection. TCRdb redid the calling of the 5' RACE reads with MiXCR, one entry per CDR3 protein. The repertoire holds under 70,000 distinct CDR3 sequences, with over 9.5% as singletons. Sample: whole blood. These receptors were taken from an adult who was a healthcare worker with PCR-confirmed SARS-CoV-2 infection or an uninfected control (not recorded which). Both conserved end residues are part of each CDR3. A D gene is named only where the DNA matches it firmly. Expanded clones get a size class; other rows say once, few or many, or leave the size out.

CDR3 protein | CDR3 DNA | J gene | clone size | V gene | D gene
CATTPRQTSGYNEQFF | TGTGCCACGACCCCCCGTCAGACTAGCGGGTACAATGAGCAGTTCTTC | TRBJ2-1 | . | TRBV19 | TRBD2
CSAQDSTDTQYF | TGCAGCGCACAAGACAGCACAGATACGCAGTATTTT | TRBJ2-3 | . | TRBV29-1 | .
CASSLQGLGSPLHF | TGCGCCAGCAGCTTGCAGGGGTTAGGATCACCCCTCCACTTT | TRBJ1-6 | few | TRBV5-1 | .
CASSPSKREQYF | TGTGCCAGTAGTCCGTCTAAACGCGAGCAGTACTTC | TRBJ2-7 | . | TRBV19 | .
CASSQDFPGHTYEQYF | TGCGCCAGCAGCCAAGACTTTCCGGGACACACGTACGAGCAGTACTTC | TRBJ2-7 | few | TRBV4-3 | .
CASSLSTGAYNEQFF | TGTGCCAGCAGTTTGAGTACAGGGGCCTACAATGAGCAGTTCTTC | TRBJ2-1 | . | TRBV12-3/TRBV12-4 | TRBD1
CASSPRTGPAYEQYF | TGTGCCAGCAGCCCAAGGACAGGGCCGGCCTACGAGCAGTACTTC | TRBJ2-7 | once | TRBV7-8 | TRBD1
CASSKTGGSNYGYTF | TGTGCCAGCAGTAAAACAGGAGGGTCTAACTATGGCTACACCTTC | TRBJ1-2 | . | TRBV2 | .
CASSPGQGGYGYTF | TGTGCCAGCAGCCCAGGACAGGGCGGCTATGGCTACACCTTC | TRBJ1-2 | many | TRBV7-6 | TRBD1
CASSLSGGTGYTF | TGTGCCAGCAGCTTAAGTGGGGGGACCGGCTACACCTTC | TRBJ1-2 | many | TRBV11-2 | .
CASRTSQGTQETQYF | TGTGCCAGCAGAACTTCACAGGGGACTCAAGAGACCCAGTACTTC | TRBJ2-5 | . | TRBV6-5 | .
CASSWGLNEAFF | TGTGCCAGCAGTTGGGGACTGAATGAAGCTTTCTTT | TRBJ1-1 | few | TRBV2 | .
CASSETTGAAAFF | TGCGCCAGCAGTGAGACCACAGGGGCGGCAGCTTTCTTT | TRBJ1-1 | many | TRBV10-2 | TRBD1
CASSDSRQLYF | TGTGCCAGCAGTGATTCGAGACAATTATATTTT | TRBJ1-3 | few | TRBV2 | .
CASSFVRAYGYTF | TGTGCCAGCAGTTTCGTAAGGGCCTATGGCTACACCTTC | TRBJ1-2 | few | TRBV28 | .